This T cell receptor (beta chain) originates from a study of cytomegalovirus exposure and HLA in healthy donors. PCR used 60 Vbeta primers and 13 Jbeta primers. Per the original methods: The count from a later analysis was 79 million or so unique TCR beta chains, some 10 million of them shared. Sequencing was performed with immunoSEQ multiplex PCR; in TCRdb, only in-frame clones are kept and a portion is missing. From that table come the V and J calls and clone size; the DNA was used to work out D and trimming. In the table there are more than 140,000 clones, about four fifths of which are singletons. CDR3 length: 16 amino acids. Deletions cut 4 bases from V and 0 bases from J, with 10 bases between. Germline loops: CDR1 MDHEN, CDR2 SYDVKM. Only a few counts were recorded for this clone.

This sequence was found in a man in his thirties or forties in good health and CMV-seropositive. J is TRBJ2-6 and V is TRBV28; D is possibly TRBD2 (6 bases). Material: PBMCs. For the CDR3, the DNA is TGTGCCAGCAGTTCAGGAGGGGCCTCTGGGGCCAACGTCCTGACTTTC. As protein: CASSSGGASGANVLTF.